This T cell receptor beta chain was found in a study of regulatory and conventional T cells in RAG deficiency. Profiled with immunoSEQ multiplex PCR; TCRdb holds only in-frame clones, not every one. The sample shows roughly 20,000 clones, 80% to 90% of them seen only once. Genomic DNA came from blood regulatory T cells gated CD4+ CD25-high CD127-low. V dropped 7 bases and J dropped 1; count of bases not matched to a gene: 6. The CDR3 consists of 13 residues. In germline, CDR1 is GTSNPN, CDR2 SVGIG (reference sequence). Another study also made use of these data, one on regulatory T cells. That source reports: The PCR used 52 TRBV and 13 TRBJ primers.

The gene calls are TRBV30 and TRBJ1-1, with TRBD1 matching 7 bases. The receptor comes from a human donor in good health. Sequencing was carried out using Tregs sorted from blood. In nucleotides, the CDR3 is TGTGCCTTCCCGAAGGGGGCGAACACTGAAGCTTTCTTT. Protein: CAFPKGANTEAFF.